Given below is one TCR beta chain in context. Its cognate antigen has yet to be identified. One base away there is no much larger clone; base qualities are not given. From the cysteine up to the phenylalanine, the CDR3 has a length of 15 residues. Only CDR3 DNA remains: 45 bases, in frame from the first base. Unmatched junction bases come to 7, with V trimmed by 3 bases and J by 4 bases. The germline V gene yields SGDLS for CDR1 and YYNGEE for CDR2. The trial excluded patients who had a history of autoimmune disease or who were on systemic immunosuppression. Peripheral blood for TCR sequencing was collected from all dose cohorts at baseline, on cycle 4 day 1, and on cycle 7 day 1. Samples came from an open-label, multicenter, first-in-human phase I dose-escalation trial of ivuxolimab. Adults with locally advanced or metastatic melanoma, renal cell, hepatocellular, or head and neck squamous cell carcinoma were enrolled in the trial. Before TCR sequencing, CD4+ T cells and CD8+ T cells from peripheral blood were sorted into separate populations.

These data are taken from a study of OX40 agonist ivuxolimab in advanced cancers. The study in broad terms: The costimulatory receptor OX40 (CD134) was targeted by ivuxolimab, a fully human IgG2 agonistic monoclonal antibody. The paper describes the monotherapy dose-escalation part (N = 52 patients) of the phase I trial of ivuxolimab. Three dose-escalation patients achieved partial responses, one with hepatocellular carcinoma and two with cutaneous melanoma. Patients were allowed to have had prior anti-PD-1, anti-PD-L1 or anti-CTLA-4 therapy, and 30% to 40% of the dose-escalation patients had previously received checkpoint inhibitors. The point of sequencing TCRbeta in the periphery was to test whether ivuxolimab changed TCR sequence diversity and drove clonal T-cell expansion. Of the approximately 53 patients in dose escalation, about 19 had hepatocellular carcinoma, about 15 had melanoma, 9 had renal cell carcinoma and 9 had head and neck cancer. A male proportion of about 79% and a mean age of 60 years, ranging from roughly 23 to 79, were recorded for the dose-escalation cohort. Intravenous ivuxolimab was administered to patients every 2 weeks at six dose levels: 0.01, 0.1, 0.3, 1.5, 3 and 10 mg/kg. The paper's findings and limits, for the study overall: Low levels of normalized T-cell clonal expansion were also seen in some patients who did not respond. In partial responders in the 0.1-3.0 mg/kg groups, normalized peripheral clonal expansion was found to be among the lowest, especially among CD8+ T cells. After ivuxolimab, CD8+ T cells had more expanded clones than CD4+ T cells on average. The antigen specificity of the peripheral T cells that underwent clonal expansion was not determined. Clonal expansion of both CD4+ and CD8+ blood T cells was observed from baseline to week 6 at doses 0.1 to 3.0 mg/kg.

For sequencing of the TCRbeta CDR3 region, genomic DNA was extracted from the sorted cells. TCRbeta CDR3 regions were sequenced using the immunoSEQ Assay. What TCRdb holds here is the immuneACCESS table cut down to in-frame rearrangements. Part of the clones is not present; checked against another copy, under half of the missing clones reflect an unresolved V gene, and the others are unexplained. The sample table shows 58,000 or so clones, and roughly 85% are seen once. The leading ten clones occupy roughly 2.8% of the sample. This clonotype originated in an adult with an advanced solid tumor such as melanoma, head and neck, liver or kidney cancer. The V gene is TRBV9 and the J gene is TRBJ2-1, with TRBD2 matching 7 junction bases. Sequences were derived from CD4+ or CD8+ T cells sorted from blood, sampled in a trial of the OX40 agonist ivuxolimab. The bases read TGTGCCAGCAGCGGCCCTCGGGGGGATTACAATGAGCAGTTCTTC. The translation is CASSGPRGDYNEQFF. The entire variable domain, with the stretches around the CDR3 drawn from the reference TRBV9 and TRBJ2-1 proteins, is DSGVTQTPKHLITATGQRVTLRCSPRSGDLSVYWYQQSLDQGLQFLIQYYNGEERAKGNILERFSAQQFPDLHSELNLSSLELGDSALYFCASSGPRGDYNEQFFGPGTRLTVL.